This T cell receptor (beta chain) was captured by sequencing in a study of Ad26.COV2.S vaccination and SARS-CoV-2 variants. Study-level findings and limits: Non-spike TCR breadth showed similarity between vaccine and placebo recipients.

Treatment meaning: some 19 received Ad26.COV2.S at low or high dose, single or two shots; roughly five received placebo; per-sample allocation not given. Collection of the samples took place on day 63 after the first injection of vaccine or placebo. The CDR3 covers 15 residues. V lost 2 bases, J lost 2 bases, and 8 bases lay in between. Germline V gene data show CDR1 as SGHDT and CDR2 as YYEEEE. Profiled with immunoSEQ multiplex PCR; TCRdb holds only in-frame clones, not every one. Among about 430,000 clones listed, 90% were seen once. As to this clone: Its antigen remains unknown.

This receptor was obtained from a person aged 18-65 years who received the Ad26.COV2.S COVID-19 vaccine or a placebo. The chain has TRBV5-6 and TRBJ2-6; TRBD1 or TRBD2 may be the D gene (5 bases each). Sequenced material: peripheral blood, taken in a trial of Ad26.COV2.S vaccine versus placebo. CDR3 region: CASSFGTTGANVLTF. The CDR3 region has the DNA TGTGCCAGCAGCTTCGGGACCACTGGGGCCAACGTCCTGACTTTC.